These 10 T cell receptor beta chains share one sample of origin, sequenced in a study of T cell repertoires in cytomegalovirus infection. TCRdb recomputed calls from the reads with MiXCR, one row per CDR3 protein. The table shows roughly 110,000 distinct CDR3 sequences, with more than 30% occurring only once. These receptors have no identified antigens. The specimen was CD8+ T cells from cultured PBMCs, collected from culture after CMV antigen stimulation. The origin of the receptors is a human donor in good health (CMV status not recorded). Some clones in this sample may be carry-over from other donors' samples.

This clonotype was recorded at least ten times. The genes are TRBV4-2 and TRBJ2-5; 7 bases agree with TRBD1. CDR1 is LGHNA, CDR2 YNFKEQ, per germline. This CDR3 has 14 amino acids. V lost 4 bases to trimming and J lost 5 bases; unmatched junction nucleotides: 7. The CDR3 nucleotides are TGTGCCAGCAGCCGCTACAGGGGTAGGGAGACCCAGTACTTC. It encodes CASSRYRGRETQYF.

This clonotype has only a few counts. CDR3 region: CASSLVRWNTEAFF. The CDR3 DNA reads as TGTGCCAGCAGCTTAGTACGGTGGAACACTGAAGCTTTCTTT. The chain employs TRBV7-9 and TRBJ1-1; no definite D call. The CDR3 consists of 14 residues. Germline V gives CDR1 SEHNR, CDR2 FQNEAQ (reference sequence). Trimming cost V 1 base and J 1 base, with 7 bases left between them.

This chain joins TRBV12-3 or TRBV12-4 and TRBJ1-1; no firm D call. This CDR3 is built from 13 residues. Trimming stripped 3 bases from V and 1 base from J, with 6 bases between. The CDR3 protein is CASSLATNTEAFF. CDR3 coding DNA: TGTGCCAGCAGTTTGGCCACGAACACTGAAGCTTTCTTT.

The sample holds many counts of this clonotype. This chain joins TRBV7-2 and TRBJ2-2; D remains ambiguous. The CDR3 has 13 amino acids. Germline V CDR1 and CDR2: SGHTA, FQGNSA. Trimming shortened V by 0 bases and J by 5 bases, and 4 bases separated the two germline ends. The CDR3 DNA reads TGTGCCAGCAGCTTAGCGAGGACCGGGGAGCTGTTTTTT. Translation: CASSLARTGELFF.

This clonotype has only a few counts. The CDR3 sequence is CSVETSGSSYEQYF. The CDR3 coding sequence is TGCAGCGTTGAAACTAGCGGTTCCTCCTACGAGCAGTACTTC. This chain links TRBV29-1 with TRBJ2-7; 8 bases line up with TRBD2. The CDR3 runs 14 residues. With 2 bases clipped from V and 0 bases from J, the junction kept 3 bases outside the gene matches. Germline V gene sequence: CDR1 SQVTM, CDR2 ANQGSEA.

This clonotype has a handful of counts. The chain recombines TRBV29-1 with TRBJ2-5; TRBD2 aligns across 10 bases. Germline CDR1 is SQVTM and CDR2 is ANQGSEA. This CDR3 has 15 residues. With V trimmed by 2 bases and J by 1 base, 4 bases remained unmatched. As DNA, the CDR3 is TGCAGCGTTGAACTAGCGGGGGTACTCCAAGAGACCCAGTACTTC. Amino acid sequence: CSVELAGVLQETQYF.

The chain carries TRBV20-1 and TRBJ1-1; 8 positions agree with TRBD1. V gave up 0 bases and J gave up 4 bases; unmatched junction bases: 13. CDR3 size: 17 residues. Germline lookup yields CDR1 DFQATT and CDR2 SNEGSKA (reference sequence). CDR3 DNA: TGCAGTGCTAGAGATCCGGTGCAGGGGGCCTTCGTCACTGAAGCTTTCTTT. It specifies CSARDPVQGAFVTEAFF.

V and J are TRBV6-1 and TRBJ2-2, with 8 bases matching TRBD1. Trimming cost V 2 bases and J 1 base; bases outside gene matches: 6. The CDR3 is 17 amino acids. CDR1 is MNHNS and CDR2 is SASEGT in the germline V gene. The CDR3 reads CASSEFYGTGNTGELFF. CDR3 in DNA: TGTGCCAGCAGTGAATTTTACGGGACAGGGAACACCGGGGAGCTGTTTTTT.

The chain has TRBV12-3 or TRBV12-4 and TRBJ2-1, with 8 bases aligning to TRBD2. The CDR3 loop spans 15 amino acids. The V and J ends lost 9 bases and 0 bases, in that order; junction bases with no gene match: 7. CDR3: CASLRGDPSYNEQFF. The CDR3 nucleotides read TGTGCCAGTCTGCGGGGGGACCCCTCCTACAATGAGCAGTTCTTC.

This sequence joins TRBV4-1 and TRBJ1-6; no definite D call. Between the trimmed V and J ends, which lost 0 bases and 0 bases, there was a span of 12 bases. CDR3 length equals 18 residues. Per germline, CDR1 MGHRA and CDR2 YSYEKL. The chain's CDR3 is CASSQDMLGSSYNSPLHF. The CDR3 DNA is TGCGCCAGCAGCCAAGATATGTTGGGGAGCTCCTATAATTCACCCCTCCACTTT.